The rows below give T cell receptor beta chains drawn from one sample of a study of blood T cell repertoires in COVID-19. The table came from immunoSEQ multiplex PCR; TCRdb's copy has only in-frame clones and leaves some out. The table has tens of thousands of clones, about 70% seen once. What was sequenced was peripheral blood. These receptors were obtained from a woman aged 60 to 75 in a cohort sampled during active or convalescent COVID-19. The CDR3 runs from the conserved cysteine through the conserved F or W. Each record gives: CDR3 protein, CDR3 DNA, CDR3 length, V gene, clone size, J gene, D gene. D genes are given only for firm matches. Expanded clones are given a class, and other clones once, few, many or no size at all.

cdr3_aa: CASSLYLSGAPTDTQYF; cdr3_nt: TGTGCCAGCAGCTTATACCTTAGCGGGGCTCCTACAGATACGCAGTATTTT; cdr3_length: 17; v_call: TRBV7-3; clone_size: .; j_call: TRBJ2-3; d_call: TRBD2
cdr3_aa: CAWTGRDRGDIQYF; cdr3_nt: TGTGCCTGGACGGGCCGGGACAGGGGTGACATTCAGTACTTC; cdr3_length: 14; v_call: TRBV30; clone_size: .; j_call: TRBJ2-4; d_call: TRBD1
cdr3_aa: CASSYEETYEQYF; cdr3_nt: TGTGCCAGCAGTTACGAGGAAACCTACGAGCAGTACTTC; cdr3_length: 13; v_call: TRBV6-5; clone_size: many; j_call: TRBJ2-7; d_call: .
cdr3_aa: CASSQPSGLAGGELFF; cdr3_nt: TGCGCCAGCAGCCAACCCAGCGGACTCGCGGGCGGGGAGCTGTTTTTT; cdr3_length: 16; v_call: TRBV4-3; clone_size: .; j_call: TRBJ2-2; d_call: .
cdr3_aa: CASSSGLVSYNEQFF; cdr3_nt: TGTGCCAGCAGTTCGGGACTAGTCTCCTACAATGAGCAGTTCTTC; cdr3_length: 15; v_call: TRBV27; clone_size: .; j_call: TRBJ2-1; d_call: TRBD2
cdr3_aa: CASSFDSRFYNEQFF; cdr3_nt: TGTGCCAGCAGCTTCGACAGCCGATTCTACAATGAGCAGTTCTTC; cdr3_length: 15; v_call: TRBV5-6; clone_size: .; j_call: TRBJ2-1; d_call: .
cdr3_aa: CASSLRLAGGTTDTQYF; cdr3_nt: TGTGCCAGCAGCTTAAGGCTAGCGGGGGGGACCACAGATACGCAGTATTTT; cdr3_length: 17; v_call: TRBV13; clone_size: few; j_call: TRBJ2-3; d_call: TRBD2
cdr3_aa: CASSYRGGGDTQYF; cdr3_nt: TGTGCCAGCAGCTACAGGGGTGGTGGAGATACGCAGTATTTT; cdr3_length: 14; v_call: TRBV28; clone_size: .; j_call: TRBJ2-3; d_call: TRBD1
cdr3_aa: CASSTWTGGINQPQHF; cdr3_nt: TGTGCCAGCAGCACTTGGACAGGGGGAATCAATCAGCCCCAGCATTTT; cdr3_length: 16; v_call: TRBV28; clone_size: few; j_call: TRBJ1-5; d_call: TRBD1
cdr3_aa: CASSKSSGGASHEQFF; cdr3_nt: TGTGCCAGCAGCAAATCTAGCGGGGGGGCCAGCCATGAGCAGTTCTTC; cdr3_length: 16; v_call: TRBV7-6; clone_size: .; j_call: TRBJ2-1; d_call: TRBD2
cdr3_aa: CASSPPLTNTGELFF; cdr3_nt: TGTGCCAGCTCACCACCACTTACGAACACCGGGGAGCTGTTTTTT; cdr3_length: 15; v_call: TRBV18; clone_size: few; j_call: TRBJ2-2; d_call: .
cdr3_aa: CAWSQGITDTQYF; cdr3_nt: TGTGCCTGGAGCCAGGGGATCACAGATACGCAGTATTTT; cdr3_length: 13; v_call: TRBV30; clone_size: .; j_call: TRBJ2-3; d_call: .
cdr3_aa: CASRLSDTDSPLHF; cdr3_nt: TGCGCCAGCAGACTTTCGGACACCGATTCACCCCTCCACTTT; cdr3_length: 14; v_call: TRBV5-1; clone_size: .; j_call: TRBJ1-6; d_call: .
cdr3_aa: CATRQDLNYGYTF; cdr3_nt: TGCGCCACCCGACAGGACCTTAACTATGGCTACACCTTC; cdr3_length: 13; v_call: TRBV5-1; clone_size: .; j_call: TRBJ1-2; d_call: .
cdr3_aa: CATNYRGAPRTRNTDTQYF; cdr3_nt: TGTGCCACCAACTACCGTGGGGCCCCGAGGACTAGAAACACAGATACGCAGTATTTT; cdr3_length: 19; v_call: TRBV6-6; clone_size: many; j_call: TRBJ2-3; d_call: TRBD2
cdr3_aa: CASSADRANYGYTF; cdr3_nt: TGTGCCAGCAGCGCGGACAGAGCTAACTATGGCTACACCTTC; cdr3_length: 14; v_call: TRBV7-9; clone_size: few; j_call: TRBJ1-2; d_call: .
cdr3_aa: CASSISGGNQPQHF; cdr3_nt: TGTGCCAGTAGTATCTCGGGAGGCAATCAGCCCCAGCATTTT; cdr3_length: 14; v_call: TRBV19; clone_size: .; j_call: TRBJ1-5; d_call: .
cdr3_aa: CASSRQRVGDSYEQYF; cdr3_nt: TGTGCCAGCTCACGTCAGCGGGTCGGGGACTCCTACGAGCAGTACTTC; cdr3_length: 16; v_call: TRBV18; clone_size: few; j_call: TRBJ2-7; d_call: .
cdr3_aa: CASSPGTHTIYF; cdr3_nt: TGTGCCAGCAGTCCCGGGACACACACCATATATTTT; cdr3_length: 12; v_call: TRBV3-1/TRBV3-2; clone_size: .; j_call: TRBJ1-3; d_call: .
cdr3_aa: CASSLVGGDYNSPLHF; cdr3_nt: TGTGCCAGCAGCTTAGTTGGGGGGGACTATAATTCACCCCTCCACTTT; cdr3_length: 16; v_call: TRBV7-9; clone_size: .; j_call: TRBJ1-6; d_call: .
cdr3_aa: CAISEGQGANEQFF; cdr3_nt: TGTGCCATCAGTGAGGGACAGGGGGCCAATGAGCAGTTCTTC; cdr3_length: 14; v_call: TRBV10-3; clone_size: .; j_call: TRBJ2-1; d_call: TRBD1
cdr3_aa: CASSLGTANEKLFF; cdr3_nt: TGTGCCAGCAGCTTGGGGACAGCTAATGAAAAACTGTTTTTT; cdr3_length: 14; v_call: TRBV7-9; clone_size: .; j_call: TRBJ1-4; d_call: TRBD1
cdr3_aa: CASSLVSGYKETQYF; cdr3_nt: TGCGCCAGCAGCTTGGTTTCAGGGTATAAAGAGACCCAGTACTTC; cdr3_length: 15; v_call: TRBV5-1; clone_size: .; j_call: TRBJ2-5; d_call: .
cdr3_aa: CASSLGQGNTEAFF; cdr3_nt: TGTGCCAGCAGTTTAGGGCAGGGGAACACTGAAGCTTTCTTT; cdr3_length: 14; v_call: TRBV28; clone_size: .; j_call: TRBJ1-1; d_call: .
cdr3_aa: CASSSGTSGVGTDTQYF; cdr3_nt: TGTGCCAGCAGCTCTGGGACTAGCGGGGTGGGCACAGATACGCAGTATTTT; cdr3_length: 17; v_call: TRBV7-2; clone_size: .; j_call: TRBJ2-3; d_call: TRBD2
cdr3_aa: CASGDFTQPQHF; cdr3_nt: TGTGCCAGCGGGGACTTTACTCAGCCCCAGCATTTT; cdr3_length: 12; v_call: TRBV2; clone_size: few; j_call: TRBJ1-5; d_call: .
cdr3_aa: CATSRVGQGIHGYTF; cdr3_nt: TGTGCCACCAGCCGCGTAGGACAGGGGATCCATGGCTACACCTTC; cdr3_length: 15; v_call: TRBV15; clone_size: .; j_call: TRBJ1-2; d_call: TRBD1
cdr3_aa: CASSLSLPTGSLHGYTF; cdr3_nt: TGTGCCAGCAGCTTATCCCTCCCGACAGGCTCACTTCATGGCTACACCTTC; cdr3_length: 17; v_call: TRBV7-9; clone_size: .; j_call: TRBJ1-2; d_call: .
cdr3_aa: CATSGLPNYGYTF; cdr3_nt: TGTGCCACCTCTGGACTGCCTAACTATGGCTACACCTTC; cdr3_length: 13; v_call: TRBV15; clone_size: .; j_call: TRBJ1-2; d_call: .
cdr3_aa: CASRMLGGGMTYEQYF; cdr3_nt: TGTGCCAGCAGAATGTTAGGCGGGGGGATGACCTACGAGCAGTACTTC; cdr3_length: 16; v_call: TRBV5-6; clone_size: .; j_call: TRBJ2-7; d_call: TRBD2
cdr3_aa: CASSHGTVTYNEQFF; cdr3_nt: TGCGCCAGCAGCCATGGGACAGTGACCTACAATGAGCAGTTCTTC; cdr3_length: 15; v_call: TRBV5-1; clone_size: .; j_call: TRBJ2-1; d_call: TRBD1
cdr3_aa: CASRNLHEQGARSYTF; cdr3_nt: TGTGCCAGTAGAAACCTTCATGAACAGGGGGCCCGCAGCTACACCTTC; cdr3_length: 16; v_call: TRBV19; clone_size: .; j_call: TRBJ1-2; d_call: TRBD1
cdr3_aa: CSFASRDTEAFF; cdr3_nt: TGCAGCTTTGCGAGCAGGGACACTGAAGCTTTCTTT; cdr3_length: 12; v_call: TRBV29-1; clone_size: .; j_call: TRBJ1-1; d_call: .
cdr3_aa: CASSALGQVNTEAFF; cdr3_nt: TGCGCCAGCAGCGCTCTCGGACAGGTGAACACTGAAGCTTTCTTT; cdr3_length: 15; v_call: TRBV5-1; clone_size: .; j_call: TRBJ1-1; d_call: TRBD1
cdr3_aa: CASSFLGQRNYGYTF; cdr3_nt: TGTGCCAGCAGCTTTTTGGGACAGAGAAACTATGGCTACACCTTC; cdr3_length: 15; v_call: TRBV7-9; clone_size: .; j_call: TRBJ1-2; d_call: TRBD1
cdr3_aa: CSVEDAGRAYGYTF; cdr3_nt: TGCAGCGTTGAAGACGCGGGCCGGGCCTATGGCTACACCTTC; cdr3_length: 14; v_call: TRBV29-1; clone_size: .; j_call: TRBJ1-2; d_call: .
cdr3_aa: CASSYGTGGITDTQYF; cdr3_nt: TGTGCCAGCAGTTATGGGACAGGGGGTATCACAGATACGCAGTATTTT; cdr3_length: 16; v_call: TRBV6-6; clone_size: .; j_call: TRBJ2-3; d_call: TRBD1
cdr3_aa: CASSLNTMNTEAFF; cdr3_nt: TGTGCCAGCAGTTTAAATACTATGAACACTGAAGCTTTCTTT; cdr3_length: 14; v_call: TRBV28; clone_size: .; j_call: TRBJ1-1; d_call: .
cdr3_aa: CASSPGYPNYGYTF; cdr3_nt: TGTGCCAGCAGTCCAGGGTACCCGAACTATGGCTACACCTTC; cdr3_length: 14; v_call: TRBV5-6; clone_size: .; j_call: TRBJ1-2; d_call: .
cdr3_aa: CAIGTSGAYNEQFF; cdr3_nt: TGTGCCATCGGGACTAGCGGGGCTTACAATGAGCAGTTCTTC; cdr3_length: 14; v_call: TRBV10-3; clone_size: .; j_call: TRBJ2-1; d_call: TRBD2
cdr3_aa: CASSRDIASTDTQYF; cdr3_nt: TGCGCCAGTAGCCGGGACATAGCTAGCACAGATACGCAGTATTTT; cdr3_length: 15; v_call: TRBV10-1; clone_size: .; j_call: TRBJ2-3; d_call: .
cdr3_aa: CASSLPGLATYNEQFF; cdr3_nt: TGCGCCAGCAGCCTTCCGGGACTAGCAACCTACAATGAGCAGTTCTTC; cdr3_length: 16; v_call: TRBV5-1; clone_size: few; j_call: TRBJ2-1; d_call: TRBD2
cdr3_aa: CASSRVRAGELFF; cdr3_nt: TGTGCCAGCAGCCGAGTGAGGGCCGGGGAGCTGTTTTTT; cdr3_length: 13; v_call: TRBV11-2; clone_size: .; j_call: TRBJ2-2; d_call: .
cdr3_aa: CASTPTSGARYEQYF; cdr3_nt: TGTGCCAGTACTCCTACTAGCGGGGCCCGCTACGAGCAGTACTTC; cdr3_length: 15; v_call: TRBV19; clone_size: .; j_call: TRBJ2-7; d_call: TRBD2
cdr3_aa: CASSLWAGSYEQYF; cdr3_nt: TGTGCCAGCAGCTTATGGGCAGGGTCATACGAGCAGTACTTC; cdr3_length: 14; v_call: TRBV7-2; clone_size: few; j_call: TRBJ2-7; d_call: .
cdr3_aa: CASSPQTGVYGYTF; cdr3_nt: TGTGCCAGCTCACCTCAAACAGGGGTCTATGGCTACACCTTC; cdr3_length: 14; v_call: TRBV18; clone_size: .; j_call: TRBJ1-2; d_call: TRBD1
cdr3_aa: CASSGQQGYEQYF; cdr3_nt: TGTGCCAGTAGTGGGCAACAGGGATACGAGCAGTACTTC; cdr3_length: 13; v_call: TRBV19; clone_size: .; j_call: TRBJ2-7; d_call: .
cdr3_aa: CASSPGTGPTNEKLFF; cdr3_nt: TGTGCCAGCAGCCCCGGGACTGGGCCAACTAATGAAAAACTGTTTTTT; cdr3_length: 16; v_call: TRBV7-9; clone_size: once; j_call: TRBJ1-4; d_call: .
cdr3_aa: CASSLDRGSGNTIYF; cdr3_nt: TGTGCCAGCAGCTTGGACAGGGGCTCTGGAAACACCATATATTTT; cdr3_length: 15; v_call: TRBV5-5; clone_size: many; j_call: TRBJ1-3; d_call: TRBD1
cdr3_aa: CSDDSGALTDTQYF; cdr3_nt: TGCAGCGACGACAGTGGTGCCCTCACAGATACGCAGTATTTT; cdr3_length: 14; v_call: TRBV29-1; clone_size: many; j_call: TRBJ2-3; d_call: .
cdr3_aa: CASRDGDQGARKLFF; cdr3_nt: TGCGCCAGCAGGGACGGGGACCAGGGGGCCCGAAAACTGTTTTTT; cdr3_length: 15; v_call: TRBV5-1; clone_size: few; j_call: TRBJ1-4; d_call: TRBD1
cdr3_aa: CASSYRAGNTEAFF; cdr3_nt: TGTGCCAGCAGTTACCGGGCGGGGAACACTGAAGCTTTCTTT; cdr3_length: 14; v_call: TRBV6-2/TRBV6-3; clone_size: .; j_call: TRBJ1-1; d_call: .
cdr3_aa: CASSSPGTGLVDEQFF; cdr3_nt: TGTGCCAGCAGTTCACCCGGGACAGGGCTCGTGGATGAGCAGTTCTTC; cdr3_length: 16; v_call: TRBV6-2/TRBV6-3; clone_size: .; j_call: TRBJ2-1; d_call: TRBD1
cdr3_aa: CASSLRGQRGRHSGANVLTF; cdr3_nt: TGTGCCAGCAGCTTACGGGGGCAGAGGGGGCGTCACTCTGGGGCCAACGTCCTGACTTTC; cdr3_length: 20; v_call: TRBV13; clone_size: few; j_call: TRBJ2-6; d_call: .
cdr3_aa: CASRLVGEQFF; cdr3_nt: TGTGCCAGCAGACTAGTCGGTGAGCAGTTCTTC; cdr3_length: 11; v_call: TRBV25-1; clone_size: .; j_call: TRBJ2-1; d_call: .
cdr3_aa: CASSSDGLAGALQETQYF; cdr3_nt: TGTGCCAGCAGCTCCGACGGGCTAGCGGGGGCCTTACAAGAGACCCAGTACTTC; cdr3_length: 18; v_call: TRBV7-2; clone_size: .; j_call: TRBJ2-5; d_call: TRBD2
cdr3_aa: CASSLGQGAEGEKLFF; cdr3_nt: TGTGCCAGCAGCTTGGGCCAGGGGGCCGAGGGGGAAAAACTGTTTTTT; cdr3_length: 16; v_call: TRBV5-4; clone_size: many; j_call: TRBJ1-4; d_call: TRBD1
cdr3_aa: CASSYGTSGSYEQYF; cdr3_nt: TGTGCCAGCAGCTACGGGACTAGCGGGAGCTACGAGCAGTACTTC; cdr3_length: 15; v_call: TRBV13; clone_size: .; j_call: TRBJ2-7; d_call: TRBD2